These T cell receptor beta chains were read from a single sample in a study of radiotherapy plus CTLA-4 blockade in lung cancer. Libraries were prepared by immunoSEQ multiplex PCR; TCRdb keeps only in-frame clonotypes and omits some of them. The sample contains roughly 62,000 clones, 77% of which appear only once. This specimen consisted of peripheral blood, obtained from a patient treated with radiotherapy plus ipilimumab. The receptors derive from a human donor with non-small cell lung cancer who had a complete response to radiotherapy plus ipilimumab. CDR3s include the opening cysteine and the closing phenylalanine or tryptophan. Each record gives: CDR3 length, clone size, J gene, V gene, D gene, CDR3 DNA, CDR3 protein. D genes are given only for firm matches. Size is omitted from some rows. Given values are once, few, many or a class for expanded clones.

14,.,TRBJ1-5,TRBV27,TRBD1,TGTGCCAGCAGTTTGACAGGGAAAAATCAGCCCCAGCATTTT,CASSLTGKNQPQHF
13,once,TRBJ2-4,TRBV2,.,TGTGCCAGCAGGACAGAAGCGGGAAACATTCAGTACTTC,CASRTEAGNIQYF
13,once,TRBJ2-5,TRBV28,.,TGTGCCAGCAGTTTATGGGAGGAAGAGACCCAGTACTTC,CASSLWEEETQYF
15,.,TRBJ1-5,TRBV30,.,TGTGCCTGGAGTGCAGCGGGAATTGGGAATCAGCCCCAGCATTTT,CAWSAAGIGNQPQHF
13,.,TRBJ2-2,TRBV9,.,TGTGCCAGCAGCGTAGCTACGTTTAGGGAGCTGTTTTTT,CASSVATFRELFF
14,once,TRBJ2-7,TRBV12-5,.,TGTGCTAGTGGACGGGACAAAGTCTCCTACGAGCAGTACTTC,CASGRDKVSYEQYF
16,once,TRBJ1-4,TRBV11-2,.,TGTGCCAGCAGCTTAGAAAGGGGTGCAACTAATGAAAAACTGTTTTTT,CASSLERGATNEKLFF
15,.,TRBJ1-3,TRBV18,.,TGTGCCAGCTCAGCTACAGCCGACTCTGGAAACACCATATATTTT,CASSATADSGNTIYF
11,.,TRBJ2-3,TRBV28,.,TGTGCCAGCTCTCAGCGCGATACGCAGTATTTT,CASSQRDTQYF
15,.,TRBJ2-4,TRBV5-5,TRBD1,TGTGCCAGCAGCCAATCCGGGACAGGGATAAACATTCAGTACTTC,CASSQSGTGINIQYF
13,.,TRBJ1-1,TRBV28,.,TGTGCCAGCAGTAAAACAGGGAGCACTGAAGCTTTCTTT,CASSKTGSTEAFF
17,few,TRBJ2-5,TRBV28,TRBD2,TGTGCCAGCAGTCCCCGGACTAGCGGGAGGCCCCAAGAGACCCAGTACTTC,CASSPRTSGRPQETQYF
16,.,TRBJ2-5,TRBV4-3,TRBD2,TGCGCCAGCAGCTCCCGACTAGCGGGAGGCGGAGAGACCCAGTACTTC,CASSSRLAGGGETQYF
15,few,TRBJ1-2,TRBV6-6,.,TGTGCCAGCAGTGGCACCGGGGGGGTGAGGTATGGCTACACCTTC,CASSGTGGVRYGYTF
15,.,TRBJ2-3,TRBV4-1,TRBD2,TGCGCCAGCAGCCCGGGACTAACTAGCACAGATACGCAGTATTTT,CASSPGLTSTDTQYF
14,.,TRBJ2-2,TRBV7-9,.,TGTGCCAGCAGGGGAACAGGGAACACCGGGGAGCTGTTTTTT,CASRGTGNTGELFF
15,.,TRBJ1-2,TRBV27,TRBD1,TGTGCCAGCAGTTTAACAGGGGGCCGGGACTATGGCTACACCTTC,CASSLTGGRDYGYTF
13,.,TRBJ2-5,TRBV7-2,.,TGTGCCAGCAGCCGAAAGCTAGACGAGACCCAGTACTTC,CASSRKLDETQYF
15,.,TRBJ1-4,TRBV6-5,.,TGTGCCAGCAGTTACAGAGCCTCAACTAATGAAAAACTGTTTTTT,CASSYRASTNEKLFF
15,.,TRBJ2-3,TRBV10-3,.,TGTGCCATCAGTCCCCTCGAGGGGGGCACAGATACGCAGTATTTT,CAISPLEGGTDTQYF
14,.,TRBJ1-3,TRBV29-1,.,TGCAGCGTGGGGTCCCACCCTAGGGGAAACACCATATATTTT,CSVGSHPRGNTIYF
14,.,TRBJ1-5,TRBV6-1,.,TGTGCCAGCAGTGAGGTTTGGGGCAATCAGCCCCAGCATTTT,CASSEVWGNQPQHF
15,.,TRBJ2-2,TRBV7-7,TRBD2,TGTGCTAGCAGCCCGGGAGGGGTGGGCACCGGGGAGCTGTTTTTT,CASSPGGVGTGELFF
10,.,TRBJ2-7,TRBV6-5,.,TGTGCCACAAAGAGGAGCGAGCAGTACTTC,CATKRSEQYF
14,.,TRBJ2-2,TRBV7-2,TRBD1,TGTGCCAGCAGCGGACAGGGGGGGACCGGGGAGCTGTTTTTT,CASSGQGGTGELFF
14,.,TRBJ2-2,TRBV5-1,.,TGCGCCAGCAGCCCTGGACTGTACACCGGGGAGCTGTTTTTT,CASSPGLYTGELFF
13,.,TRBJ2-1,TRBV29-1,TRBD2,TGCAGCGTTACCGGGAGGCTCTGGAATGAGCAGTTCTTC,CSVTGRLWNEQFF
13,few,TRBJ1-6,TRBV19,.,TGTGCCAGTAGTAGGGGACGGGAATCACCCCTCCACTTT,CASSRGRESPLHF
17,.,TRBJ2-1,TRBV12-5,TRBD2,TGTGCTAGTGGTCCCCAGGGACTAGCGGGGATATTTAATGAGCAGTTCTTC,CASGPQGLAGIFNEQFF
18,.,TRBJ2-5,TRBV5-1,TRBD1,TGCGCCAGCAGCGAGGCCAGATCCACTACAGGGGTCGGAGAGACCCAGTACTTC,CASSEARSTTGVGETQYF
13,.,TRBJ2-2,TRBV6-5,.,TGTGCCAGCAGACCAACGAACACCGGGGAGCTGTTTTTT,CASRPTNTGELFF